This is a list of T cell receptor beta chains from one sample in a study of blood T cell repertoires in COVID-19. Profiling relied on immunoSEQ multiplex PCR, and the TCRdb table lists in-frame clones only, not all of them. The table lists roughly 130,000 clones, over 60% of them singletons, with 16% in the top ten. Sequencing used peripheral blood. The receptors stem from a man aged 50 to 60 with acute or convalescent COVID-19. CDR3s include the opening cysteine and the closing phenylalanine or tryptophan. The D gene is left open where the match is weak. Part of the rows lack a size; the others show once, few, many or a class for expanded clones.

abundance	v_gene	j_gene	d_gene	CDR3aa	CDR3nt
NA	TRBV6-1	TRBJ2-2	TRBD2	CASSEIVAGEDGELFF	TGTGCCAGCAGTGAGATAGTCGCGGGGGAAGACGGGGAGCTGTTTTTT
NA	TRBV24-1	TRBJ2-1	TRBD1	CATSDNRGGGYNEQFF	TGTGCCACCAGTGACAACCGAGGGGGCGGATACAATGAGCAGTTCTTC
NA	TRBV29-1	TRBJ1-1	NA	CSDNEAFF	TGCAGCGACAATGAAGCTTTCTTT
NA	TRBV7-2	TRBJ1-1	NA	CASSLRSGTEAFF	TGTGCCAGCAGCTTGAGGTCCGGCACTGAAGCTTTCTTT
NA	TRBV6-1	TRBJ1-2	TRBD1	CASSEDEGAGNYGYTF	TGTGCCAGCAGTGAAGATGAGGGGGCAGGGAACTATGGCTACACCTTC
NA	TRBV6-5	TRBJ1-4	TRBD1	CASSSNRGRWEKLFF	TGTGCCAGCAGCTCAAACAGGGGTCGATGGGAAAAACTGTTTTTT
NA	TRBV27	TRBJ2-1	NA	CASSLSWQVYNEQFF	TGTGCCAGCAGTTTAAGTTGGCAGGTATACAATGAGCAGTTCTTC
NA	TRBV5-4	TRBJ2-1	TRBD1	CASSLVDRGHNEQFF	TGTGCCAGCAGCTTGGTAGACAGGGGGCACAATGAGCAGTTCTTC
NA	TRBV5-4	TRBJ2-3	NA	CASSLAGTDTQYF	TGTGCCAGCAGCTTGGCCGGCACAGATACGCAGTATTTT
many	TRBV7-8	TRBJ1-2	NA	CASSFRTAHGYTF	TGTGCCAGCAGCTTTCGGACAGCTCATGGCTACACCTTC
few	TRBV5-1	TRBJ2-1	TRBD2	CASSSGGGSYNEQFF	TGCGCCAGCAGCTCTGGCGGGGGGTCCTACAATGAGCAGTTCTTC
NA	TRBV12-3/TRBV12-4	TRBJ2-1	TRBD1	CASSARQGMSQFF	TGTGCCAGCAGCGCCCGACAGGGAATGAGTCAGTTCTTC
NA	TRBV9	TRBJ1-2	TRBD1	CASSVALGTAYGYTF	TGTGCCAGCAGCGTAGCTTTGGGGACAGCCTATGGCTACACCTTC
NA	TRBV6-5	TRBJ1-2	NA	CASSPDGLYGYTF	TGTGCCAGCAGTCCGGACGGACTATATGGCTACACCTTC
NA	TRBV18	TRBJ1-1	NA	CASMDSVNTEAFF	TGTGCCAGTATGGACAGTGTGAACACTGAAGCTTTCTTT
NA	TRBV9	TRBJ1-2	NA	CASSVDGTGRANYGYTF	TGTGCCAGCAGCGTAGACGGGACTGGAAGAGCTAACTATGGCTACACCTTC
NA	TRBV30	TRBJ2-3	TRBD2	CAWAEGLAGSDTQYF	TGTGCCTGGGCAGAGGGACTAGCAGGTTCAGATACGCAGTATTTT
NA	TRBV25-1	TRBJ2-5	TRBD1	CASSDPGQGKETQYF	TGTGCCAGCAGTGACCCGGGACAGGGGAAAGAGACCCAGTACTTC
once	TRBV9	TRBJ1-4	NA	CASSVEAGSNEKLFF	TGTGCCAGCAGCGTAGAGGCAGGCTCTAATGAAAAACTGTTTTTT
NA	TRBV6-5	TRBJ2-1	NA	CASNRVELYGEQFF	TGTGCCAGCAACAGGGTTGAGCTGTACGGTGAGCAGTTCTTC
NA	TRBV2	TRBJ1-1	NA	CASSVGEGTEAFF	TGTGCCAGCAGTGTCGGGGAAGGCACTGAAGCTTTCTTT
NA	TRBV3-1/TRBV3-2	TRBJ2-5	NA	CASSQRHSQETQYF	TGTGCCAGCAGCCAAAGACATAGCCAAGAGACCCAGTACTTC
NA	TRBV27	TRBJ1-6	NA	CASSSDRYSPLHF	TGTGCCAGCAGTTCGGACAGATATTCACCCCTCCACTTT
NA	TRBV19	TRBJ2-1	TRBD2	CASSILAGGLSEQFF	TGTGCCAGTAGTATTCTAGCGGGGGGGCTCAGTGAGCAGTTCTTC
once	TRBV18	TRBJ2-2	NA	CASSPSNTGELFF	TGTGCCAGCTCACCAAGCAACACCGGGGAGCTGTTTTTT
NA	TRBV9	TRBJ2-1	TRBD1	CASSGGTAYNEQFF	TGTGCCAGCAGCGGGGGGACAGCCTACAATGAGCAGTTCTTC
NA	TRBV4-1	TRBJ2-5	NA	CASSAQAGVGQETQYF	TGCGCCAGCAGCGCCCAAGCAGGGGTAGGTCAAGAGACCCAGTACTTC
NA	TRBV5-1	TRBJ2-4	TRBD1	CASSFGQGEFAKNIQYF	TGCGCCAGCAGCTTTGGACAGGGAGAATTTGCCAAAAACATTCAGTACTTC
NA	TRBV7-7	TRBJ2-5	NA	CASGDSETQYF	TGTGCCAGCGGGGACTCGGAGACCCAGTACTTC